This TCR beta chain was recovered during a study of shared T cell receptors in the human thymus. The CDR3 is made up of 10 amino acids. The V end was cut by 6 bases, the J end by 7 bases, with 7 bases between. Per the germline V gene, CDR1 is SGHRS and CDR2 is YFSETQ. The assay was immunoSEQ multiplex PCR, and TCRdb's table has in-frame clones only and misses some. The sample records around 730,000 clones, around 85% being singletons. These data are also associated with another study on human thymus T cells.

The chain links TRBV5-1 to TRBJ2-5; D perhaps matches TRBD2 (6 bases). Specimen: thymocytes. This clonotype was sampled from a girl in the first two years of life with a congenital heart defect. CDR3 nucleotide sequence: TGCGCCAGCATGCGGGGGACCCAGTACTTC. Protein product: CASMRGTQYF.